This TCR beta chain was found in a study of T-cell reconstitution after alpha-beta-depleted transplantation in children. Study results and limitations: Some patients owed their high day-60 TCRbeta diversity to surviving recipient T cells and thymic progenitors. The study reportedly traced alpha-beta T cells about two months after transplant to several hundred expanded graft clones. T-cell counts and diversity were attributed mostly to newly produced T cells one year after transplant.

The germline V gene has CDR1 DFQATT and CDR2 SNEGSKA (reference sequence). The CDR3 is made up of 10 amino acids. The trim removed 6 bases at V and 13 bases at J, leaving 5 bases unmatched. This clonotype was counted ten times or more. The antigen is undetermined. As it was prepared, the TCRbeta library received unique molecular identifiers. TCRdb re-called the PCR reads through MiXCR, storing one row per CDR3 protein. The repertoire includes about 200,000 distinct CDR3 sequences, approximately 8.4% of them detected once, and less than 40% sits in the top ten. The sequencing here drew on PBMCs, mostly from graft donor cells, taken 360 days after TCRalphabeta/CD19-depleted stem cell transplant. The receptor comes from a male patient under 10 years old who had a stem cell transplant for acute myeloid leukemia, so the T cells may come from the graft donor. The genes are TRBV20-1 and TRBJ2-1; 8 bases fit TRBD1. As DNA, the CDR3 is TGCAGTGCGACCGGACAGGGACAGTTCTTC. Translated, it gives CSATGQGQFF.